The entry that follows covers one TCR beta chain sequence. Without the conserved terminal phenylalanine or tryptophan, this CDR3 likely stems from a read error. This entry belongs to a study of blood T cell repertoires in COVID-19. The wider study: From T cells, B-cell-depleted T cells, or PBMCs came the material, which was cDNA or gDNA.

Generated by immunoSEQ multiplex PCR, the TCRdb table keeps only in-frame clones and is missing some. The table shows roughly 100,000 clones, with around 90% occurring only once. The germline CDR1 and CDR2 sequences are MRHNA and SNTAGT. V shed 7 bases and J shed 1 base, with 10 bases lying between them. The CDR3 is 13 residues long. Sequencing was carried out using peripheral blood. The sequence derives from a woman aged 80 or over in a cohort sampled during active COVID-19. The chain uses TRBV6-4 and TRBJ1-1; weak D call: TRBD1 (5 bases). The CDR3 loop reads CASNLTGNTEAFL. In nucleotides, the CDR3 is TGTGCCAGCAATCTCACAGGGAACACTGAAGCTTTCCTT.